The 26 T cell receptor beta chains below all came from one sample that was sequenced in a study of cytomegalovirus exposure and HLA in healthy donors. This PCR relied on a set of 60 Vbeta primers and 13 Jbeta primers. Produced via immunoSEQ multiplex PCR; TCRdb's table is partial and in-frame only. The table lists about 150,000 clones, approximately 72% of them singletons, with 6% to 8% in the top ten. Sequencing input: PBMCs. The receptor source for this set is a woman aged 60-75 years in good health and CMV-seronegative.

The chain is built from TRBV4-3 and TRBJ2-5, with TRBD1 matching over 8 bases. The J call may be incorrect, as the DNA end agrees better with TRBJ2-7. From germline, CDR1 is LGHNA and CDR2 YSLEER. This CDR3 is 19 amino acids long. The CDR3 DNA is TGCGCCAGCAGTCAAAGAAGGCAGGGGGCCACCAACTTCGATTACGAGCAGTACTTC. Its protein product is CASSQRRQGATNFDYEQYF.

This chain uses TRBV27 with TRBJ2-5; TRBD1 matches at 9 bases. V lost 6 bases to trimming and J lost 2 bases; unmatched junction nucleotides: 10. The CDR3 has 16 amino acids. Germline V gives CDR1 MNHEY, CDR2 SMNVEV (reference sequence). In DNA form, the CDR3 reads TGTGCCAGCAGCCCAGGGGGGACAGGGAAACAAGAGACCCAGTACTTC. Protein product: CASSPGGTGKQETQYF.

The rearrangement joins TRBV7-9 to TRBJ2-1; 16 bases align to TRBD2. Losses at the gene ends were 1 base for V and 2 bases for J; bases not matched to a gene: 2. The CDR3 has 18 amino acids. The germline V gene encodes CDR1 SEHNR and CDR2 FQNEAQ (reference sequence). The CDR3 loop is CASSLEGTSGRAYNEQFF. CDR3 DNA sequence: TGTGCCAGCAGCTTAGAGGGGACTAGCGGGAGGGCCTACAATGAGCAGTTCTTC.

With regard to this clone: The identical CDR3 is also encoded by other nucleotide sequences in the sample. The chain is built from TRBV14 and TRBJ1-1; no clear D gene. V lost 4 bases to trimming and J lost 1 base, with 10 bases between them. Germline CDR1 SGHDN, CDR2 FVKESK. The CDR3 extends over 14 amino acids. CDR3: CASSPGGPNTEAFF. The CDR3 DNA reads TGTGCCAGCAGCCCAGGAGGGCCGAACACTGAAGCTTTCTTT.

This chain uses TRBV5-1 with TRBJ2-7; the match to TRBD1 covers 10 bases. The V gene end was trimmed by 0 bases and the J gene end by 6 bases; junction bases not matched to a gene: 6. Germline assignment: CDR1 SGHRS and CDR2 YFSETQ. The CDR3 is made up of 15 amino acids. CDR3 in DNA: TGCGCCAGCAGCTTGGGTGGACAGGGGGTAATCGAGCAGTACTTC. Amino acid sequence: CASSLGGQGVIEQYF.

The rearrangement links TRBV25-1 to TRBJ2-1; 11 bases align to TRBD2. J was trimmed by 0 bases and V by 8 bases; bases with no gene match: 6. The germline CDR1 and CDR2 sequences are MGHDK and SYGVNS. CDR3 length: 16 residues. CDR3 nucleotides: TGTGCCAGCGGTTGGACTAGCGGGTTCTCCTACAATGAGCAGTTCTTC. It codes for CASGWTSGFSYNEQFF.

The chain has TRBV7-2 and TRBJ1-1; no firm D call. V lost 4 bases and J 4 bases, leaving 10 bases between the germline ends. Germline V CDR1 and CDR2: SGHTA, FQGNSA. The CDR3 has 13 residues. CDR3 sequence: CASSYSPRTEAFF. For the CDR3, the DNA is TGTGCCAGCAGCTACTCTCCGCGCACTGAAGCTTTCTTT.

V usage is TRBV7-2 and J usage is TRBJ2-1; no definite D call. The ends were cut back, 4 bases at V and 2 bases at J, with 12 bases in the middle. Germline values: CDR1 SGHTA, CDR2 FQGNSA. This CDR3 has 15 amino acids. The CDR3 region has the DNA TGTGCCAGCAGCTCTGAATGGGCTCCCTACAATGAGCAGTTCTTC. This translates into CASSSEWAPYNEQFF.

The chain recombines TRBV5-6 with TRBJ2-3, with 9 bases matching TRBD2. CDR1 and CDR2 (germline): SGHDT, YYEEEE. This CDR3 spans 15 amino acids. V gave up 3 bases and J gave up 4 bases; unmatched junction bases: 6. The CDR3 DNA sequence: TGTGCCAGCAGCTGGGGCGGGGGGGCTGCAGATACGCAGTATTTT. Amino acids: CASSWGGGAADTQYF.

The rearrangement joins TRBV25-1 to TRBJ2-1, with unresolved D. Trimming removed 8 bases at V and 2 bases at J, with 7 bases between. Germline CDR1 is MGHDK and CDR2 is SYGVNS. This CDR3 is 12 amino acids long. CDR3 in amino acids: CASVGTYNEQFF. CDR3 bases: TGTGCCAGCGTCGGTACCTACAATGAGCAGTTCTTC.

The V call is TRBV6-5, the J call TRBJ1-4, with TRBD1 matching 8 bases. The trim removed 1 base at V and 8 bases at J, leaving 6 bases unmatched. There are 15 residues in the CDR3. From germline, CDR1 is MNHEY and CDR2 SVGAGI. DNA for the CDR3: TGTGCCAGCAGTTACTGGGGCAGGGGGCAAGAAAAACTGTTTTTT. This sequence encodes CASSYWGRGQEKLFF.

The V call is TRBV5-4, the J call TRBJ2-2; 7 bases match TRBD1. Looked up from germline, CDR1 is SGHNT and CDR2 is YYREEE (reference sequence). This CDR3 has 15 residues. V lost 4 bases to trimming and J lost 5 bases; unmatched junction nucleotides: 8. The CDR3 region has the DNA TGTGCCAGCAGCAACGACAGGGTTGGGACCGGGGAGCTGTTTTTT. Residues: CASSNDRVGTGELFF.

The chain recombines TRBV2 with TRBJ2-7; 9 bases fit TRBD1. Germline CDR1 and CDR2: SNHLY and FYNNEI. The CDR3 is 18 amino acids. Unmatched junction bases numbered 15, after V lost 6 bases and J lost 0 bases. CDR3 sequence (DNA): TGTGCCAGCAGATCCGGGGATGGGACAGGGTATGGCTCCTACGAGCAGTACTTC. Protein sequence: CASRSGDGTGYGSYEQYF.

The chain links TRBV7-2 to TRBJ2-7; D gene ambiguous. Per the germline V gene, CDR1 is SGHTA and CDR2 is FQGNSA. Trimming cost V 2 bases and J 5 bases, with 10 bases left between them. The CDR3 sequence is 13 residues long. The CDR3 sequence: CASSLMQANEQYF. The CDR3 DNA sequence: TGTGCCAGCAGCTTAATGCAGGCTAACGAGCAGTACTTC. The whole variable domain, remainder taken from reference TRBV7-2 and TRBJ2-7, is GAGVSQSPSNKVTEKGKDVELRCDPISGHTALYWYRQSLGQGLEFLIYFQGNSAPDKSGLPSDRFSAERTGGSVSTLTIQRTQQEDSAVYLCASSLMQANEQYFGPGTRLTVT.

The chain uses TRBV15 and TRBJ2-3; possible D gene TRBD1, 6 bases. CDR1 and CDR2 from the germline V gene are LNHNV and YYDKDF (reference sequence). V dropped 5 bases and J dropped 5 bases, with 14 bases sitting between them. CDR3 size: 14 residues. The CDR3 nucleotides are TGTGCCACCAGCCCCCGCCCAGGGGTAGATACGCAGTATTTT. It specifies CATSPRPGVDTQYF.

This sequence joins TRBV7-2 and TRBJ2-7; the D gene is possibly TRBD2 (5 bases). The ends were cut back, 8 bases at V and 7 bases at J, with 21 bases in the middle. Germline CDR1 and CDR2: SGHTA and FQGNSA. The CDR3 loop spans 14 amino acids. The CDR3 DNA sequence: TGTGCCAGCTCCGTGACACCGCGGGTGGGGGAGCAGTACTTC. It is translated as CASSVTPRVGEQYF.

This chain links TRBV10-3 with TRBJ2-2, with TRBD1 matching over 7 bases. This CDR3 comprises 18 residues. With V trimmed by 3 bases and J by 0 bases, 10 bases remained unmatched. Germline-derived CDR1 and CDR2 are ENHRY and SYGVKD. The chain's CDR3 is CAISDPTQTGANTGELFF. DNA of the CDR3: TGTGCCATCAGTGACCCGACCCAAACAGGGGCGAACACCGGGGAGCTGTTTTTT.

The V gene is TRBV5-6, the J gene TRBJ1-2; the D gene is possibly TRBD1 (6 bases). Trimming shortened V by 0 bases and J by 7 bases, and 10 bases separated the two germline ends. The CDR3 contains 13 residues. Germline V gene data show CDR1 as SGHDT and CDR2 as YYEEEE. CDR3 region: CASSLVGQGGYTF. CDR3 DNA: TGTGCCAGCAGCTTGGTGGGACAAGGTGGCTACACCTTC.

The chain is built from TRBV10-3 and TRBJ2-7, with 15 bases identical to TRBD2. The CDR3 extends over 16 amino acids. The V gene's germline CDR1 is ENHRY and CDR2 SYGVKD. After removal of 1 base from V and 5 bases from J, the junction contained 3 bases not matched to a gene. The CDR3, as DNA: TGTGCCATCAGTGAGTGGACTAGCGGGAGGGAGGACGAGCAGTACTTC. Residues: CAISEWTSGREDEQYF.

The rearrangement uses TRBV7-9 and TRBJ2-7; maybe TRBD1 (6 bases). Trimming left V 4 bases short and J 0 bases short, with 7 bases between. CDR1 is SEHNR, CDR2 FQNEAQ, per germline (reference sequence). The CDR3 is made up of 13 amino acids. CDR3 sequence reads: CASSSDSSYEQYF. The CDR3 DNA reads as TGTGCCAGCAGCTCGGACAGCTCCTACGAGCAGTACTTC.

The rearrangement links TRBV27 to TRBJ2-5; 10 nucleotides align to TRBD1. Losses at the gene ends were 5 bases for V and 7 bases for J; bases not matched to a gene: 10. Germline-derived CDR1 and CDR2 are MNHEY and SMNVEV (reference sequence). The CDR3 runs 15 residues. The DNA for the CDR3 is TGTGCCAGCAGTCCGACAGGGGGCCCCCTGGGGACCCAGTACTTC. Encoded protein: CASSPTGGPLGTQYF.

The V call is TRBV5-4, the J call TRBJ2-7, with D perhaps TRBD1 (6 bases). CDR1 is SGHNT and CDR2 is YYREEE in the germline V gene (reference sequence). Trimming pared 4 bases from V and 0 bases from J, leaving 11 bases between. The CDR3 is 14 residues long. Written as DNA, the CDR3 is TGTGCCAGCAGCCCCGGACAGCCCTCCTACGAGCAGTACTTC. Translated, it gives CASSPGQPSYEQYF.

The V gene is TRBV29-1, the J gene TRBJ2-2, with a tentative D call TRBD2 (5 bases). The CDR3 has 12 amino acids. V dropped 2 bases and J dropped 8 bases, with 9 bases sitting between them. Germline V gives CDR1 SQVTM, CDR2 ANQGSEA. CDR3 loop: CSVELSVGELFF. DNA of the CDR3: TGCAGCGTTGAACTTAGCGTGGGGGAGCTGTTTTTT.

This clone appeared once. The chain recombines TRBV11-3 with TRBJ2-1; D remains ambiguous. Deletions cut 4 bases from V and 6 bases from J, with 4 bases between. Germline V gene sequence: CDR1 SGHNT, CDR2 YENEEA. The length of the CDR3 is 11 residues. The CDR3, as DNA: TGTGCCAGCAGCTCCGGCAATGAGCAGTTCTTC. This translates into CASSSGNEQFF.

In this sample, this clone turned up a few times. The chain recombines TRBV9 with TRBJ2-5, with TRBD1 matching over 11 bases. This CDR3 contains 14 residues. CDR1 SGDLS and CDR2 YYNGEE come from the germline V gene. J was trimmed by 5 bases and V by 4 bases; bases with no gene match: 4. The DNA for the CDR3 is TGTGCCAGCAGCCTGGGACAGGGGGGGGAGACCCAGTACTTC. Amino acid sequence: CASSLGQGGETQYF.

A few counts support this clone. This specimen includes other DNA sequences encoding the same CDR3. The CDR3, as DNA: TGCGCCAGCAGCTTGGGGGCAGCGAACACCGGGGAGCTGTTTTTT. Its translation is CASSLGAANTGELFF. The chain joins TRBV5-1 to TRBJ2-2; the D is unclear. V lost 0 bases and J 0 bases, leaving 6 bases between the germline ends. Germline CDR1 SGHRS, CDR2 YFSETQ. The CDR3 runs to 15 residues. The variable domain in full, with the rest retrieved from reference TRBV5-1 and TRBJ2-2, is KAGVTQTPRYLIKTRGQQVTLSCSPISGHRSVSWYQQTPGQGLQFLFEYFSETQRNKGNFPGRFSGRQFSNSRSEMNVSTLELGDSALYLCASSLGAANTGELFFGEGSRLTVL.